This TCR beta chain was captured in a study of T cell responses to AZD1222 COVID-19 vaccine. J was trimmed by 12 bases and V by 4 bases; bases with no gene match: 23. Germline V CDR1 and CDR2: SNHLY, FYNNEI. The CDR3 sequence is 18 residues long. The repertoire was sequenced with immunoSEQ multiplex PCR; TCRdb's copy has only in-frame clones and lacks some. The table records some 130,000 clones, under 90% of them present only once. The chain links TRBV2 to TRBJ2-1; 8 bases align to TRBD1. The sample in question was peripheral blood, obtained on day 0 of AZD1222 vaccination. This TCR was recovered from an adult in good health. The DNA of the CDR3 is TGTGCCAGCAGTGGGCAGGGGGCAGGATCGGTCGGGTTCAGCTGGCAGTTCTTC. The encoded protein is CASSGQGAGSVGFSWQFF.